This TCR beta chain was profiled in a study of blood T cell repertoires in COVID-19. The repertoire was sequenced with immunoSEQ multiplex PCR; TCRdb's copy has only in-frame clones and lacks some. This table holds hundreds of thousands of clones, more than 75% found once. V was pared by 2 bases and J by 5 bases, with 8 bases of the junction left unmatched. Germline CDR1 SGHRS, CDR2 YFSETQ. The CDR3 length is 15 residues. Sequencing was performed on PBMCs or T cells enriched from blood (not recorded which). The chain couples TRBV5-1 to TRBJ2-3, with 7 bases fitting TRBD1. This TCR derives from a woman between 45 and 60 years old who had recovered from COVID-19. The CDR3, as DNA: TGCGCCAGCAGCTTAACAGGGGTCAGTGGAGATACGCAGTATTTT. Amino acids: CASSLTGVSGDTQYF.